Detailed here is one TCR beta chain. Its antigen target is currently unknown. Base qualities are not recorded, but no much larger clone differs from it by a single base. The sample is drawn from a study of T and B cells in COVID-19 patients (TCRdb year 2020). For the study in its entirety: Using TRB and IGH repertoire sequencing of peripheral blood, the study characterized adaptive immunity in COVID-19 patients who had active infection or had recovered. A median age of roughly 32 years was recorded in the recovered cohort versus 55 to 70 years in the active-infection cohort. Of the approximately 21 patients in the active-infection cohort, some eleven were critically ill and needed mechanical ventilation or ECMO. Over 7 million TCR sequences were analysed in a TCR and BCR sequence repository that covered roughly 35 patients and around 72 time points. A recovered cohort was made up of roughly 18 patients contributing 20 to 25 samples, mostly after mild to moderate COVID-19 managed as outpatients. A couple of patients belonged to both the recovered and active cohorts because samples were available from active disease and after recovery. Repertoire analyses used an age-matched reference group of 40 or so healthy donors who were negative for COVID-19 antibodies as the comparison. As many as 9 follow-up blood samples were collected from each patient, and in some individuals these samples spanned different disease stages. Comorbidities linked to unfavorable COVID-19 outcome were present in about 90% of the roughly 20 patients in the active-infection cohort. What the authors observed across the whole study: A total of roughly 2,000 TCR clusters were exclusive to the recovered cohort, and 25 to 40 of those clusters were low-pGen clusters. The cohort was judged too small for assessing how HLA contributes to COVID-19 susceptibility or severity. TRBV/TRBJ gene usage was reported as strongly skewed in patients with COVID-19. During active COVID-19 the TRB repertoires were highly clonal, but at recovery diversity and richness rose above the levels seen in healthy donors. Prospective validation of the reported TCR clusters was stated to be required before clinical use. Specific T cell subsets (CD4+/Treg/CD8+) and sorted SARS-CoV-2-responsive or tetramer+ T cells had not yet been sequenced, and these experiments were ongoing. Few blood samples were available from mildly ill patients while symptoms were present or from severe cases at early time points.

Counted from cysteine to phenylalanine, this CDR3 has 12 amino acids. The only DNA kept is the CDR3, 36 bases in frame from the first base. Per the germline V gene, ENHRY is the CDR1 and SYGVKD is the CDR2. Trimming costs V 5 bases and J 8 bases, and their ends lie 12 bases apart. TRB repertoires were amplified from 250-500 ng of genomic DNA extracted from blood. Data came from an Illumina MiSeq. TRB rearrangements were amplified by multiplex PCR with BIOMED2 TRB-A/B primer pools. Two consecutive PCRs added Illumina-compatible adapters and 7-nucleotide sample barcodes to the amplicons. Phusion HS II polymerase was used for all library PCRs. The amplicons were purified from gel with the NucleoSpin Gel and PCR Clean-up kit, measured on Qubit, and combined at 3.5 to 5 nM. The quality of the amplicon pool was checked on an Agilent 2100 Bioanalyzer prior to Illumina next-generation sequencing. As for the original processing: Annotation of TRB rearrangements was performed with MiXCR 3.0.8 using the default MiXCR reference library. Non-productive reads and sequences with fewer than 2 reads were excluded, and each unique CDR3 nucleotide sequence counted as one clone. Clonality, diversity, richness and V-J gene usage were calculated in R 3.5.1. TCR clustering by CDR3 similarity used GLIPH2, with generation probabilities calculated by OLGA. Only GLIPH2 clusters containing at least four unique TCR clonotypes present in at least three individuals were kept. TCRdb ran its own pipeline on the public reads, namely fastp trimming at Q25 and MiXCR clone calling, and kept in-frame beta chains. Here each entry gathers all rows of one CDR3 protein and keeps the most common genes and DNA. TCRdb's processing, not the study's, gives the V and J calls here. This sample gives roughly 8,400 distinct CDR3 sequences in total; 20% to 30% of them show up just once. Of the sample, approximately 6.9% falls within the top ten clones.

Rearrangement joined TRBV10-3 to TRBJ1-2; TRBD1 might be the D gene, on 5 matching bases. The clonotype was recovered from a human donor who had recovered from COVID-19. Sequenced sample: blood. The DNA is as follows: TGTGCCATCAGTCGGGACGGCCTAGGCTACACCTTC. Its translation reads: CAISRDGLGYTF.